This TCR beta chain came from a study of blood T cell repertoires in COVID-19. CDR3 length equals 12 residues. Germline CDR1 is MDHEN and CDR2 is SYDVKM. V shed 0 bases and J shed 8 bases, with 7 bases lying between them. The protocol was immunoSEQ multiplex PCR, while the TCRdb copy is restricted to in-frame clones and leaves out a portion. The table records a few hundred thousand clones, around 90% of them present only once. The sequenced sample consisted of peripheral blood. V usage is TRBV28 and J usage is TRBJ1-2; tentative D call: TRBD1 (5 bases). This sequence originates from a man aged 18 to 29 with active or convalescent COVID-19. Here the CDR3 reads CASSLWTVGYTF. CDR3 coding DNA: TGTGCCAGCAGTTTATGGACAGTCGGCTACACCTTC.